This entry features one T cell receptor (beta chain) sequence. Its antigen is still unknown. HIV-negative, healthy adults without recent acute infections or vaccinations were the donors. The source of the sample is a study of shared clonotypes between healthy human individuals. Broader study findings: Among donors, the sharing of clonotypes was expected to be influenced by sequencing depth. Researchers sampled only blood; tissue repertoires likely differ.

The DNA input per sorted-subset replicate PCR was 200 ng, corresponding to 32,000 or so T cell genomes. Measured with immunoSEQ multiplex PCR; TCRdb has only the in-frame clones, and not every one. This table has roughly 320,000 clones, around 86% appearing once. CDR1 and CDR2 from the germline V gene are LGHNT and FRNRAP. There are 14 residues in the CDR3. Trimming cost V 8 bases and J 4 bases; bases outside gene matches: 8. V gene TRBV12-5 combines with J gene TRBJ2-5, with 9 positions matching TRBD2. The receptor was isolated from a young man in good health. Sequencing used memory CD8+ T cells sorted from blood. Subset indicated: CD45RO+ cells pooled with CCR7-negative TemRA cells. The CDR3 DNA reads as TGTGCTAGTCCCCGCGGGAGGGCCTTAGAGACCCAGTACTTC. Protein sequence: CASPRGRALETQYF.